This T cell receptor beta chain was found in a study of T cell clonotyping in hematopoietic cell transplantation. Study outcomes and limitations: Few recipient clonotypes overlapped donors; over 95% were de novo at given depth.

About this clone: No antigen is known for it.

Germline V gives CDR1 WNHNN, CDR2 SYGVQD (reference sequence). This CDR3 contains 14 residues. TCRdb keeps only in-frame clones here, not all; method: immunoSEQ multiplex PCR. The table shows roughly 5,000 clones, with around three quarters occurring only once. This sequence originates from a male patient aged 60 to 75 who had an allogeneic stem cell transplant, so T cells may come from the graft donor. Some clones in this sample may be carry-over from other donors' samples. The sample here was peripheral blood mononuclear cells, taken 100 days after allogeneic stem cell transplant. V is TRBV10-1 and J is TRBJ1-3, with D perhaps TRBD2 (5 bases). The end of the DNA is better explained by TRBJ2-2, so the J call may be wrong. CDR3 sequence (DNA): TGCGCCAGCAGAAAGATCGAGGGCACCGGGGAGCTGTTTTTT. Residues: CASRKIEGTGELFF.